The 26 T cell receptor beta chains given below trace back to one sample, sequenced in a study of T cell responses to AZD1222 COVID-19 vaccine. The data were produced by immunoSEQ multiplex PCR, yet TCRdb's version contains in-frame clones alone and is incomplete. The table includes some 96,000 clones, around nine tenths detected once. The specimen was peripheral blood, collected on day 0 of AZD1222 vaccination. Receptor source: an adult in good health.

The chain is built from TRBV28 and TRBJ1-2; 7 bases align to TRBD1. Germline V gene lookup returns CDR1 MDHEN and CDR2 SYDVKM. V gave up 1 base and J gave up 7 bases; unmatched junction bases: 9. The CDR3 contains 15 residues. The CDR3 sequence: CASSLSTTGVGGYTF. The CDR3, as DNA: TGTGCCAGCAGTTTATCGACTACAGGGGTCGGTGGCTACACCTTC.

The chain combines TRBV27 with TRBJ1-4, with 10 bases aligning to TRBD1. J was trimmed by 7 bases and V by 5 bases; bases with no gene match: 10. In germline, CDR1 is MNHEY, CDR2 SMNVEV (reference sequence). The CDR3 loop spans 16 amino acids. Here the CDR3 DNA reads TGTGCCAGCAGTAAATTGAACCGGGACAGGGGTGAAAAACTGTTTTTT. This encodes CASSKLNRDRGEKLFF.

The chain is built from TRBV19 and TRBJ2-3; tentative D call: TRBD2 (5 bases). V was pared by 7 bases and J by 0 bases, with 11 bases between. The CDR3 has 14 amino acids. Germline CDR1 LNHDA, CDR2 SQIVND (reference sequence). For the CDR3, the DNA is TGTGCCAGTAAAAGGGAGTACAGCACAGATACGCAGTATTTT. This gives the protein CASKREYSTDTQYF.

The V gene is TRBV6-5, the J gene TRBJ1-2; D is unclear. CDR1 is MNHEY, CDR2 SVGAGI, per germline. This CDR3 has 11 amino acids. Trimming took 6 bases from V and 2 from J, leaving 4 bases between them. CDR3: CASRKNYGYTF. CDR3 nucleotides: TGTGCCAGCAGGAAGAACTATGGCTACACCTTC.

The V gene is TRBV14, the J gene TRBJ1-2; TRBD1 might be the D (6 bases). The V gene lost 3 bases and the J gene lost 0 bases, with 14 bases spanning the gap. There are 16 residues in the CDR3. CDR1 SGHDN and CDR2 FVKESK come from the germline V gene. CDR3 in amino acids: CASSQMDRRANYGYTF. The CDR3 coding sequence is TGTGCCAGCAGCCAGATGGACAGACGAGCTAACTATGGCTACACCTTC. Combining the CDR3 with reference TRBV14 and TRBJ1-2 gives the whole variable domain EAGVTQFPSHSVIEKGQTVTLRCDPISGHDNLYWYRRVMGKEIKFLLHFVKESKQDESGMPNNRFLAERTGGTYSTLKVQPAELEDSGVYFCASSQMDRRANYGYTFGSGTRLTVV.

This chain's CDR3 is CASSTGTGNTIYF. The DNA of the CDR3 is TGTGCCAGCAGCACCGGAACTGGAAACACCATATATTTT. V usage is TRBV11-3 and J usage is TRBJ1-3; D unclear. Trimming took off 5 bases at V and 2 bases at J, with 7 bases between the two ends. There are 13 residues in the CDR3. The germline gives CDR1 SGHNT, CDR2 YENEEA.

CDR3 coding DNA: TGTGCCAGCAGCCTCGGACTAGCGAACACCGGGGAGCTGTTTTTT. Its protein product is CASSLGLANTGELFF. V is TRBV5-6 and J is TRBJ2-2, with TRBD2 identical over 7 bases. CDR1 is SGHDT and CDR2 is YYEEEE in the germline V gene. CDR3 length equals 15 residues. V lost 4 bases to trimming and J lost 0 bases; unmatched junction nucleotides: 3. Full variable domain (outside the CDR3, taken from reference TRBV5-6 and TRBJ2-2): DAGVTQSPTHLIKTRGQQVTLRCSPKSGHDTVSWYQQALGQGPQFIFQYYEEEERQRGNFPDRFSGHQFPNYSSELNVNALLLGDSALYLCASSLGLANTGELFFGEGSRLTVL.

The chain carries TRBV19 and TRBJ1-2; D call uncertain. The germline V gene encodes CDR1 LNHDA and CDR2 SQIVND (reference sequence). The CDR3 covers 16 residues. V lost 6 bases and J 6 bases, leaving 23 bases between the germline ends. The CDR3 sequence: CASSPGPSEGVHGYTF. In DNA form, the CDR3 reads TGTGCCAGTAGCCCAGGTCCCTCCGAGGGTGTCCATGGCTACACCTTC.

J is TRBJ2-2 and V is TRBV15, with TRBD2 identical over 7 bases. Germline V lookup: CDR1 LNHNV, CDR2 YYDKDF (reference sequence). The length of the CDR3 is 15 residues. The V and J ends lost 2 bases and 2 bases, in that order; junction bases with no gene match: 2. CDR3 sequence: CATSRLAVNTGELFF. The CDR3 coding sequence is TGTGCCACCAGCAGACTAGCGGTTAACACCGGGGAGCTGTTTTTT.

The V gene is TRBV30, the J gene TRBJ1-3, with TRBD1 matching over 9 bases. Per germline, CDR1 GTSNPN and CDR2 SVGIG (reference sequence). V shed 4 bases and J 2 bases; nucleotides not matched to a gene: 0. The CDR3 has 13 residues. This CDR3 reads CAWNRGPGNTIYF. The CDR3 DNA follows: TGTGCCTGGAACAGGGGGCCTGGAAACACCATATATTTT.

The CDR3 reads CASSLVWGTEAFF. In nucleotides, the CDR3 is TGTGCCAGCAGCTTAGTATGGGGAACTGAAGCTTTCTTT. J is TRBJ1-1 and V is TRBV7-9, with unresolved D. CDR3 length: 13 residues. Trimming shortened V by 1 base and J by 5 bases, and 8 bases separated the two germline ends. Germline V CDR1 and CDR2: SEHNR, FQNEAQ (reference sequence).

This chain joins TRBV7-3 and TRBJ2-1; D might be TRBD2 (5 bases). V was trimmed by 2 bases and J by 2 bases, leaving 10 bases between them. The germline V gene has CDR1 SGHTA and CDR2 FQGTGA. The CDR3 runs 15 residues. The CDR3 coding sequence is TGTGCCAGCAGCTTATCAAGCGGACCCTACAATGAGCAGTTCTTC. Translating gives CASSLSSGPYNEQFF. The variable domain in full, with the rest retrieved from reference TRBV7-3 and TRBJ2-1, is GAGVSQTPSNKVTEKGKYVELRCDPISGHTALYWYRQSLGQGPEFLIYFQGTGAADDSGLPNDRFFAVRPEGSVSTLKIQRTERGDSAVYLCASSLSSGPYNEQFFGPGTRLTVL.

The CDR3 here is CASSPPGTQNTGELFF. CDR3 sequence (DNA): TGTGCCAGCTCACCACCGGGGACTCAGAACACCGGGGAGCTGTTTTTT. The chain joins TRBV18 to TRBJ2-2; D possibly corresponds to TRBD2 (6 bases). The length of the CDR3 is 16 residues. Germline CDR1 and CDR2: KGHSH and LQKENI. Trimming removed 0 bases at V and 1 base at J, with 9 bases between.

The chain uses TRBV4-3 and TRBJ2-7; D might be TRBD1 (5 bases). The germline V gene encodes CDR1 LGHNA and CDR2 YSLEER. The CDR3 spans 18 residues. Trimming pared 1 base from V and 2 bases from J, leaving 21 bases between. CDR3 protein: CASSQVTGGSRWAYEQYF. The CDR3 DNA follows: TGCGCCAGCAGCCAAGTTACAGGCGGCTCTCGCTGGGCCTACGAGCAGTACTTC.

The gene calls are TRBV4-1 and TRBJ2-7; perhaps TRBD2 as D (6 bases). CDR3 length: 16 residues. The V and J ends lost 0 bases and 6 bases respectively, with 18 bases between them. Germline CDR1 reads MGHRA; CDR2 reads YSYEKL. The CDR3 region has the DNA TGCGCCAGCAGCCAAGATCGGGCAGGGTGGAGGGGCGAGCAGTACTTC. Protein: CASSQDRAGWRGEQYF.

The V call is TRBV7-4, the J call TRBJ2-1; the D is unclear. The length of the CDR3 is 15 residues. V was clipped by 4 bases and J by 4 bases, with 14 bases between them. Germline CDR1 SGHVT, CDR2 SQSDAQ. The CDR3 coding sequence is TGTGCCAGCAGCTCGGACCGGACCCCTTACAATGAGCAGTTCTTC. Translation gives CASSSDRTPYNEQFF.

The chain employs TRBV6-6 and TRBJ1-1; D is ambiguous. Trimming cost V 5 bases and J 3 bases, with 10 bases left between them. The CDR3 length is 13 residues. Germline loops: CDR1 MNHNY, CDR2 SVGAGI (reference sequence). For the CDR3, the DNA is TGTGCCAGCAGTGGGCGCTTGGACACTGAAGCTTTCTTT. Amino acid sequence: CASSGRLDTEAFF.

The rearrangement links TRBV3-1 (or the pseudogene TRBV3-2) to TRBJ2-7; 7 positions match TRBD1. From germline, CDR1 is LGHDT and CDR2 YNNKEL (reference sequence). CDR3 length equals 14 residues. Trimming at V came to 2 bases and at J to 1 base, leaving 2 bases not matched to a gene. The CDR3 loop reads CASSQNRGSYEQYF. The CDR3 nucleotides read TGTGCCAGCAGCCAAAACAGGGGATCCTACGAGCAGTACTTC.

This chain joins TRBV6-1 and TRBJ1-5; D unresolved. The V end lost 4 bases, the J end lost 0 bases, and 16 bases lay between the germline ends. The CDR3 runs 17 residues. CDR1 is MNHNS, CDR2 SASEGT, per germline. This CDR3 reads CASSALVGLYSNQPQHF. The CDR3 DNA is TGTGCCAGCAGTGCCCTGGTGGGATTATATAGCAATCAGCCCCAGCATTTT.

The chain carries TRBV7-2 and TRBJ2-7; D remains unclear. V was pared by 1 base and J by 1 base, with 5 bases between. The germline V gene encodes CDR1 SGHTA and CDR2 FQGNSA. The CDR3 covers 13 residues. Here the CDR3 DNA reads TGTGCCAGCAGCTTAGATGGGTCCTACGAGCAGTACTTC. Its protein is CASSLDGSYEQYF.

This chain uses TRBV20-1 with TRBJ2-7, with no clear D. CDR3 size: 11 residues. V lost 5 bases, J lost 2 bases, and 7 bases lay in between. Germline V gene lookup returns CDR1 DFQATT and CDR2 SNEGSKA (reference sequence). CDR3 amino acids: CSALDAYEQYF. The CDR3, as DNA: TGCAGTGCTTTGGACGCCTACGAGCAGTACTTC.

The J gene is TRBJ2-2, the V gene TRBV19; D gene ambiguous. V was pared by 3 bases and J by 7 bases, with 6 bases between. CDR3 length: 12 amino acids. The V gene's germline CDR1 is LNHDA and CDR2 SQIVND (reference sequence). The CDR3 coding sequence is TGTGCCAGTAGTATGTCAGGCGGGGAGCTGTTTTTT. Translating gives CASSMSGGELFF.

The chain links TRBV29-1 to TRBJ2-1; D remains unclear. This CDR3 contains 12 residues. The germline CDR1 and CDR2 sequences are SQVTM and ANQGSEA. V lost 3 bases and J 8 bases, leaving 11 bases between the germline ends. CDR3 in DNA: TGCAGCGTTGACGCAGGTATCGATGAGCAGTTCTTC. Translation: CSVDAGIDEQFF.

The chain couples TRBV4-3 to TRBJ2-3, with TRBD1 matching 7 bases. J lost 0 bases, V lost 4 bases, and 7 bases had no gene match. The CDR3 length is 16 residues. CDR1 LGHNA and CDR2 YSLEER come from the germline V gene. The CDR3 loop is CASSRRQGFSTDTQYF. The CDR3 DNA is TGCGCCAGCAGCCGCAGACAGGGATTTAGCACAGATACGCAGTATTTT.

The chain carries TRBV28 and TRBJ1-3; tentatively, D is TRBD1 (5 bases). Looked up from germline, CDR1 is MDHEN and CDR2 is SYDVKM. The CDR3 totals 15 residues. Trimming stripped 6 bases from V and 2 bases from J, with 14 bases between. The CDR3 nucleotides are TGTGCCAGCAGCCGTTGGGGGGAGGCTGGAAACACCATATATTTT. It is translated as CASSRWGEAGNTIYF. Based on the CDR3 plus reference TRBV28 and TRBJ1-3, the full variable domain is DVKVTQSSRYLVKRTGEKVFLECVQDMDHENMFWYRQDPGLGLRLIYFSYDVKMKEKGDIPEGYSVSREKKERFSLILESASTNQTSMYLCASSRWGEAGNTIYFGEGSWLTVV.

The chain combines TRBV6-1 with TRBJ2-7, with 8 positions matching TRBD2. CDR1 is MNHNS, CDR2 SASEGT, per germline. The CDR3 covers 14 residues. V was pared by 2 bases and J by 3 bases, with 3 bases of the junction left unmatched. The CDR3 DNA is TGTGCCAGCAGTGAACTTGGGACTAGCTACGAGCAGTACTTC. Translating it yields CASSELGTSYEQYF.